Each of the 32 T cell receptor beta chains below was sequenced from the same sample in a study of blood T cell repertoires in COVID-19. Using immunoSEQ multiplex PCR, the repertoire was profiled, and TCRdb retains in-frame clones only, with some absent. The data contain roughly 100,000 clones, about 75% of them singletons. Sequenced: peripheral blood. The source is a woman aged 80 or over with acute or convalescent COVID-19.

In DNA, the CDR3 is TGCGCCAGCAGCCAAGATAGGGGACTAGCGGGAGGCCAAGAGACCCAGTACTTC. This gives the protein CASSQDRGLAGGQETQYF. The V call is TRBV4-3, the J call TRBJ2-5; 15 positions match TRBD2. The CDR3 extends over 18 amino acids. Germline lookup yields CDR1 LGHNA and CDR2 YSLEER. J gave up 1 base and V 0 bases, and 3 bases lay outside the gene matches.

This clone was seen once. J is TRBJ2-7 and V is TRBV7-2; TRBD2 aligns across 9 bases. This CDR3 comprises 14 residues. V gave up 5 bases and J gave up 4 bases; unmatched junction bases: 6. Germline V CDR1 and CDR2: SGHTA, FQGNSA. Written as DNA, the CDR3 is TGTGCCAGCAGCGGCGGACTAGCGAGATACGAGCAGTACTTC. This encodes CASSGGLARYEQYF.

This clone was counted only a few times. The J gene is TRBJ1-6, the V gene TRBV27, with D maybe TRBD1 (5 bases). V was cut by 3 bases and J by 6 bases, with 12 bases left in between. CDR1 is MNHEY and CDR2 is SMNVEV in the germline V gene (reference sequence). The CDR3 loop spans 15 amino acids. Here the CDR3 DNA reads TGTGCCAGCAGTTTGTCCAGCGGGGCTAATTCACCCCTCCACTTT. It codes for CASSLSSGANSPLHF.

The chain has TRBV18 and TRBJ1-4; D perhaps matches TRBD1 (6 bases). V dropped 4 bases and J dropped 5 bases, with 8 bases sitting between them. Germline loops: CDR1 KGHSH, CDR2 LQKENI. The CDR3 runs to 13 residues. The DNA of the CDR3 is TGTGCCAGCTCACGGACAGTGAATGAAAAACTGTTTTTT. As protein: CASSRTVNEKLFF.

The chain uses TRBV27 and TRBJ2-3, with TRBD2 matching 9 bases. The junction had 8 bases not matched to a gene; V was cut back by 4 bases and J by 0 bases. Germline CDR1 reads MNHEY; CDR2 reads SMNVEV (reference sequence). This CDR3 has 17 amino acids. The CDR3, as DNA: TGTGCCAGCAGTTGGGGGGTGACTAGCGGTAGCACAGATACGCAGTATTTT. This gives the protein CASSWGVTSGSTDTQYF.

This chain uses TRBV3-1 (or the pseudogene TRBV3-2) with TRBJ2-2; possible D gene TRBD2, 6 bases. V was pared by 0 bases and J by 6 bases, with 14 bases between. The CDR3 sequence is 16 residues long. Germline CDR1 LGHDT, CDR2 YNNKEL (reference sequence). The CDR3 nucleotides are TGTGCCAGCAGCCAAGATTTGGTCAGGAGGGCCGGGGAGCTGTTTTTT. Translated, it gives CASSQDLVRRAGELFF.

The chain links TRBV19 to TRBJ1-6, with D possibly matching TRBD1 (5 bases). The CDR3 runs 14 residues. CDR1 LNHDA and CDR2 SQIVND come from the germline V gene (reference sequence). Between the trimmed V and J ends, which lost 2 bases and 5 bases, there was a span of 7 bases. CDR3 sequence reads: CASSITGNNSPLHF. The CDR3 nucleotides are TGTGCCAGTAGTATAACAGGCAATAATTCACCCCTCCACTTT.

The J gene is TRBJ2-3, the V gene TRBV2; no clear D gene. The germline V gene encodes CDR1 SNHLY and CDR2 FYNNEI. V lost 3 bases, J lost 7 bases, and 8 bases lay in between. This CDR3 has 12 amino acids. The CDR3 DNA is TGTGCCAGCAGTGATACGCGGTATACGCAGTATTTT. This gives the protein CASSDTRYTQYF.

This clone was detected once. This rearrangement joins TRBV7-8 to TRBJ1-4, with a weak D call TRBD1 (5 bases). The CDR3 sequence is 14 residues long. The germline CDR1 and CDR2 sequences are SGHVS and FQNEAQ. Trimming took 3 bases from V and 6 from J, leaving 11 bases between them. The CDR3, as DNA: TGTGCCAGCAGCTTCGCCGGGGGGTATGAAAAACTGTTTTTT. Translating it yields CASSFAGGYEKLFF. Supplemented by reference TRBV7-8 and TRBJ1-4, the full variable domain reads GAGVSQSPRYKVAKRGQDVALRCDPISGHVSLFWYQQALGQGPEFLTYFQNEAQLDKSGLPSDRFFAERPEGSVSTLKIQRTQQEDSAVYLCASSFAGGYEKLFFGSGTQLSVL.

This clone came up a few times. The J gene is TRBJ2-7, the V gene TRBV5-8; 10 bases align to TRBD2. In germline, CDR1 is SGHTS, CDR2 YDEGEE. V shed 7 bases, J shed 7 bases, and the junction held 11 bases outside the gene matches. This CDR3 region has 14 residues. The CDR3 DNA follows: TGTGCCAGCTTCGGGCTAGCGGGAGTAGGAGAGCAGTACTTC. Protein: CASFGLAGVGEQYF. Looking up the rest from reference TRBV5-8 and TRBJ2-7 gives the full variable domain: EAGVTQSPTHLIKTRGQQATLRCSPISGHTSVYWYQQALGLGLQFLLWYDEGEERNRGNFPPRFSGRQFPNYSSELNVNALELEDSALYLCASFGLAGVGEQYFGPGTRLTVT.

The CDR3 region has the DNA TGTGCCAGCAGCTTGAACCGACCTCTAGCGGGAGGAGTCTACGAGCAGTACTTC. Its translation is CASSLNRPLAGGVYEQYF. The chain links TRBV7-8 to TRBJ2-7; 11 bases are a match to TRBD2. CDR3 length equals 18 residues. Germline V gives CDR1 SGHVS, CDR2 FQNEAQ. V was pared by 3 bases and J by 3 bases, with 13 bases of the junction left unmatched.

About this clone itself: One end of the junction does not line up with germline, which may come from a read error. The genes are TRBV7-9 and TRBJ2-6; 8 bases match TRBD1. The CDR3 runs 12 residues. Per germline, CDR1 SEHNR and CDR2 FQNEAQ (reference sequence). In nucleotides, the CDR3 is TGTGCCACCCCGACAGGGGTCAACGTCCTGACTTTC. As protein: CATPTGVNVLTF.

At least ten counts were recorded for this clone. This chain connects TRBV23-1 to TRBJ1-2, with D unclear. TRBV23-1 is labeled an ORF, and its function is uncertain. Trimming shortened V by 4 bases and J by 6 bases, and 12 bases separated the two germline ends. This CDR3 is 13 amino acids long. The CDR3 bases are TGCGCCAGCAGTCCCTGGCAGGTGCATGGCTACACCTTC. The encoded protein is CASSPWQVHGYTF.

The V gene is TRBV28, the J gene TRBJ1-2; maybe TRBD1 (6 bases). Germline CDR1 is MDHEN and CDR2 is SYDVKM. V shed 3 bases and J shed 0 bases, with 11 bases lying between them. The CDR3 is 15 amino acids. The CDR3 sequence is CASSLGGAPNYGYTF. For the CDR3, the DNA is TGTGCCAGCAGTTTGGGGGGGGCCCCTAACTATGGCTACACCTTC.

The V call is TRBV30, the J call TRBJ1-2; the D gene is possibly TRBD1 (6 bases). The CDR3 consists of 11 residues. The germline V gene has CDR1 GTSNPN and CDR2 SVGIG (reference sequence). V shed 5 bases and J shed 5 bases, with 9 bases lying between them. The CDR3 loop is CAWFTGYGYTF. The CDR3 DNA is TGTGCCTGGTTCACAGGGTATGGCTACACCTTC.

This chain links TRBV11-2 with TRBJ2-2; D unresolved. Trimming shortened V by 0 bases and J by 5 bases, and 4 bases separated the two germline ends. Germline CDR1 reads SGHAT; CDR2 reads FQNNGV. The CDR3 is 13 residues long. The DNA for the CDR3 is TGTGCCAGCAGCTTAGATCTTACCGGGGAGCTGTTTTTT. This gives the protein CASSLDLTGELFF.

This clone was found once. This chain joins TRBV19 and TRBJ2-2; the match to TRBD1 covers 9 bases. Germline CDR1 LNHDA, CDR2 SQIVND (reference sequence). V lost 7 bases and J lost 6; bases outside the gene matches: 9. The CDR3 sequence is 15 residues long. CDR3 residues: CASIPGTGLAGELFF. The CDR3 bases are TGTGCCAGTATTCCCGGGACAGGGCTCGCCGGGGAGCTGTTTTTT.

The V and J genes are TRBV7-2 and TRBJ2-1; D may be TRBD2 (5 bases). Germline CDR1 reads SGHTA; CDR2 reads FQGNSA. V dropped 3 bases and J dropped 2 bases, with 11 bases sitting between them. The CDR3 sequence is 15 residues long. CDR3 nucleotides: TGTGCCAGCAGCTTGCGGGTCGGACCCTACAATGAGCAGTTCTTC. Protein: CASSLRVGPYNEQFF.

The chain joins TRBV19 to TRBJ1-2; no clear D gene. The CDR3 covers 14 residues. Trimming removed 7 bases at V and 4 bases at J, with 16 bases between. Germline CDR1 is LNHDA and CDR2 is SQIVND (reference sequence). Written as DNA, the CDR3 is TGTGCCAGTATGCGAGACAAGACCTCCTATGGCTACACCTTC. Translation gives CASMRDKTSYGYTF.

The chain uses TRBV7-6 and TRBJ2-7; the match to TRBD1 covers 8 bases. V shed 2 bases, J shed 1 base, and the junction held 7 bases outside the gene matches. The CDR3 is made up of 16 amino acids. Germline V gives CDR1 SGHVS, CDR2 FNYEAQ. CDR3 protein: CASSLLIQGVSYEQYF. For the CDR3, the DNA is TGTGCCAGCAGCTTATTGATACAGGGGGTATCCTACGAGCAGTACTTC.

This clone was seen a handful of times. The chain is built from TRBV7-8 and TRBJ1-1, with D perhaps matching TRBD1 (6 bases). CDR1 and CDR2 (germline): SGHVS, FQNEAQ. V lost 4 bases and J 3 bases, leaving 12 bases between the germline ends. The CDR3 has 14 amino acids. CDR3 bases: TGTGCCAGCAGCTGGGTGACAGGCCACACTGAAGCTTTCTTT. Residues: CASSWVTGHTEAFF.

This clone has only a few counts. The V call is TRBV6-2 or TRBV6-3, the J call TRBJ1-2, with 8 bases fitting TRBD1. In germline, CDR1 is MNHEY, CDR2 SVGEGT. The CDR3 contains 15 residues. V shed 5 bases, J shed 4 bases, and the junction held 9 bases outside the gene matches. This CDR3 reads CASSTRDRFFYGYTF. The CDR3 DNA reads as TGTGCCAGCAGTACCAGGGACAGGTTTTTCTATGGCTACACCTTC.

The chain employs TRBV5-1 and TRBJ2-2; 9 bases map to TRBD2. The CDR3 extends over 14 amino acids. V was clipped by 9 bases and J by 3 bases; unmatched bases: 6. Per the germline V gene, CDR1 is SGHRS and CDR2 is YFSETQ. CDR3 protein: CATSGGYDTGELFF. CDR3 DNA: TGCGCCACAAGCGGGGGGTATGACACCGGGGAGCTGTTTTTT. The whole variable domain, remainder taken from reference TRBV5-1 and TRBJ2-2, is KAGVTQTPRYLIKTRGQQVTLSCSPISGHRSVSWYQQTPGQGLQFLFEYFSETQRNKGNFPGRFSGRQFSNSRSEMNVSTLELGDSALYLCATSGGYDTGELFFGEGSRLTVL.

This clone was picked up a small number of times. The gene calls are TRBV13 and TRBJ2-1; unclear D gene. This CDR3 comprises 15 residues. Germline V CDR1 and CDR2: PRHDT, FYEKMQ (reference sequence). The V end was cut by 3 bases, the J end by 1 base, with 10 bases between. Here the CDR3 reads CASSFSLGSYNEQFF. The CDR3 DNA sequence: TGTGCCAGCAGCTTTTCCCTAGGTTCCTACAATGAGCAGTTCTTC.

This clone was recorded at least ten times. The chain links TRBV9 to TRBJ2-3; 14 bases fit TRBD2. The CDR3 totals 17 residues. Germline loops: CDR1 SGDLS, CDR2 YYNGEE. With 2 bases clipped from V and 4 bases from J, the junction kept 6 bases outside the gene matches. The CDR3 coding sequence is TGTGCCAGCAGCGTTAGGACTAGCGGGAGGACTGCAGATACGCAGTATTTT. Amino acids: CASSVRTSGRTADTQYF. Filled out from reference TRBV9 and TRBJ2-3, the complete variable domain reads DSGVTQTPKHLITATGQRVTLRCSPRSGDLSVYWYQQSLDQGLQFLIQYYNGEERAKGNILERFSAQQFPDLHSELNLSSLELGDSALYFCASSVRTSGRTADTQYFGPGTRLTVL.

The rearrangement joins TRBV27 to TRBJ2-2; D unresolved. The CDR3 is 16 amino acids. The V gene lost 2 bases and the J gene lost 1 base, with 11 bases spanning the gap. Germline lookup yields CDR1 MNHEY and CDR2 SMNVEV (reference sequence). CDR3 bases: TGTGCCAGCAGTTTAAAGCGCGAGCGGAACACCGGGGAGCTGTTTTTT. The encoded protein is CASSLKRERNTGELFF.

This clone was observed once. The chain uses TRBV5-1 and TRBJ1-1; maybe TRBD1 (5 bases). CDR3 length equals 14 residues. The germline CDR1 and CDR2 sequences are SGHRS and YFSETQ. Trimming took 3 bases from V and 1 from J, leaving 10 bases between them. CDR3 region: CASSYGHQNTEAFF. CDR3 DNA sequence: TGCGCCAGCAGCTACGGACACCAGAACACTGAAGCTTTCTTT.

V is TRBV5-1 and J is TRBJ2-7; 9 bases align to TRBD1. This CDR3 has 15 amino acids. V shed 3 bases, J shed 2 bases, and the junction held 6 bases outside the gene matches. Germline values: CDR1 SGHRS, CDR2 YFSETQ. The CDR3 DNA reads TGCGCCAGCAGCTGGACAGGGGTCTCCCCCTACGAGCAGTACTTC. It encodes CASSWTGVSPYEQYF.

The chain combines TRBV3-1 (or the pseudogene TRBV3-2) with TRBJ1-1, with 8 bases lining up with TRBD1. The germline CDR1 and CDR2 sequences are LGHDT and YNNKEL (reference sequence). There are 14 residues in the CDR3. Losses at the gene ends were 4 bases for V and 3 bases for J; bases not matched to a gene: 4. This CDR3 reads CASSPDRDHTEAFF. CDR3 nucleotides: TGTGCCAGCAGCCCGGACAGGGACCACACTGAAGCTTTCTTT.

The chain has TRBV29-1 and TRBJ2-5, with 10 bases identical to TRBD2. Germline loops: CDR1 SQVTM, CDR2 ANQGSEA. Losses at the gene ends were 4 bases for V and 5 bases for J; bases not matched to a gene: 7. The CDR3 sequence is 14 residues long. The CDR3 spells CSVVPSGRTETQYF. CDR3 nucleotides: TGCAGCGTTGTTCCTAGCGGGAGAACTGAGACCCAGTACTTC.

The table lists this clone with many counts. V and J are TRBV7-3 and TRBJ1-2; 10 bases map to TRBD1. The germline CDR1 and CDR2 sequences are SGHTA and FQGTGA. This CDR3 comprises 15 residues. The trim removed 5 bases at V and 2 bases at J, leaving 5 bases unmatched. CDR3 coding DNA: TGTGCCAGCAGCCCGGGACAGGGGATAAACTATGGCTACACCTTC. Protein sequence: CASSPGQGINYGYTF.

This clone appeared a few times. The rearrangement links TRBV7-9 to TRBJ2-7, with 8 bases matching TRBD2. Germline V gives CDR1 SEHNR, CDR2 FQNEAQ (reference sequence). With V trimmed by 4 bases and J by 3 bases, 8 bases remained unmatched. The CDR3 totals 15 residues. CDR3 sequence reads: CASSSRLAKNYEQYF. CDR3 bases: TGTGCCAGCAGCTCCAGACTAGCGAAGAACTACGAGCAGTACTTC. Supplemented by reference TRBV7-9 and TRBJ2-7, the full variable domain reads DTGVSQNPRHKITKRGQNVTFRCDPISEHNRLYWYRQTLGQGPEFLTYFQNEAQLEKSRLLSDRFSAERPKGSFSTLEIQRTEQGDSAMYLCASSSRLAKNYEQYFGPGTRLTVT.